Shown below are 4 T cell receptor beta chains from a single sample sequenced in a study of CD8+ T cells in alopecia areata. Isolated RNA was reverse transcribed into cDNA used as the sequencing template. The table came from immunoSEQ multiplex PCR; TCRdb's copy has only in-frame clones and leaves some out. Of about 200,000 clones listed, around three fifths were seen once; the top ten hold just over 1%. Treatment: oral pan-JAK inhibitor, 5-10 mg twice daily. Specimen: CD4+ T cells sorted from blood, collected at week 24, from a patient treated with tofacitinib. The receptor set was obtained from a human donor with alopecia areata.

The chain carries TRBV11-2 and TRBJ1-2; 8 nucleotides line up with TRBD1. The CDR3 is 12 residues long. V gave up 2 bases and J gave up 8 bases; unmatched junction bases: 1. Germline loops: CDR1 SGHAT, CDR2 FQNNGV. CDR3 protein: CASSLWTGGYTF. The CDR3 coding sequence is TGTGCCAGCAGCTTATGGACAGGGGGCTACACCTTC.

This sequence joins TRBV29-1 and TRBJ1-2; 9 positions agree with TRBD1. The junction had 9 bases not matched to a gene; V was cut back by 6 bases and J by 10 bases. Germline V CDR1 and CDR2: SQVTM, ANQGSEA. This CDR3 has 12 amino acids. The CDR3 reads CSVAPGQGYYTF. In nucleotides, the CDR3 is TGCAGCGTGGCTCCGGGACAGGGATACTACACCTTC.

This chain uses TRBV7-9 with TRBJ1-6; D remains ambiguous. The CDR3 is 14 residues long. Germline V CDR1 and CDR2: SEHNR, FQNEAQ (reference sequence). The V end was cut by 0 bases, the J end by 8 bases, with 8 bases between. CDR3 nucleotide sequence: TGTGCCAGCAGCTTAGCCCCCGCCGATTCACCCCTCCACTTT. Its translation: CASSLAPADSPLHF.

V is TRBV30 and J is TRBJ1-2; 7 bases map to TRBD1. This CDR3 is built from 15 residues. The V and J ends lost 4 bases and 8 bases, in that order; junction bases with no gene match: 16. Germline CDR1 reads GTSNPN; CDR2 reads SVGIG (reference sequence). CDR3 loop: CAWTPTYRGGDGYTF. In DNA form, the CDR3 reads TGTGCCTGGACTCCAACTTACAGGGGAGGAGACGGCTACACCTTC.